These 17 T cell receptor beta chains were all obtained from the same sample, sequenced in a study of T cell repertoires in cytomegalovirus infection. The antigens these receptors bind are not known. Using its own MiXCR run on the reads, TCRdb lists one record per CDR3 protein. The table lists tens of thousands of distinct CDR3 sequences, roughly 20% of them singletons. Sequenced: PBMCs, sequenced either directly or after in vitro stimulation (not recorded which). Receptors were obtained from a human donor in good health (CMV status not recorded). Some clones in this sample may be carry-over from other donors' samples.

This clonotype was seen ten or more times. The rearrangement links TRBV12-3 or TRBV12-4 to TRBJ1-6; 9 bases fit TRBD1. The V and J ends lost 7 bases and 8 bases, in that order; junction bases with no gene match: 6. The CDR3 totals 14 residues. As DNA, the CDR3 is TGTGCCAGCATTCTCCGGGACAGGGATTCACCCCTCCACTTT. This gives the protein CASILRDRDSPLHF.

This clonotype was picked up many times. This chain joins TRBV29-1 and TRBJ1-1; perhaps TRBD1 as D (5 bases). Germline lookup yields CDR1 SQVTM and CDR2 ANQGSEA. Trimming stripped 5 bases from V and 3 bases from J, with 7 bases between. The CDR3 sequence is 11 residues long. The CDR3 loop reads CSVRGDTEAFF. The DNA for the CDR3 is TGCAGCGTTCGAGGGGACACTGAAGCTTTCTTT.

This clonotype was detected ten times or more. The gene calls are TRBV7-2 and TRBJ2-7; D is unresolved. The CDR3 consists of 14 residues. In germline, CDR1 is SGHTA, CDR2 FQGNSA. The V and J ends lost 0 bases and 3 bases respectively, with 9 bases between them. DNA for the CDR3: TGTGCCAGCAGCTTAGCCAGCCTCTACTACGAGCAGTACTTC. Residues: CASSLASLYYEQYF.

This clonotype was recorded many times. This chain connects TRBV6-4 to TRBJ1-1; 8 bases line up with TRBD1. After removal of 5 bases from V and 4 bases from J, the junction contained 6 bases not matched to a gene. Germline CDR1 MRHNA, CDR2 SNTAGT. This CDR3 has 14 residues. Here the CDR3 reads CASSQGAVSTEAFF. DNA of the CDR3: TGTGCCAGCAGTCAGGGGGCGGTGAGCACTGAAGCTTTCTTT.

This clonotype was detected ten times or more. The J gene is TRBJ2-3, the V gene TRBV11-2, with 10 bases identical to TRBD1. Germline V gene lookup returns CDR1 SGHAT and CDR2 FQNNGV. The V segment lost 5 bases and the J segment 0 bases; nucleotides outside the gene matches: 8. CDR3 length: 17 residues. The CDR3 DNA follows: TGTGCCAGCAGCCCTTGGGGGACAGGGGTGAGCACAGATACGCAGTATTTT. Translating gives CASSPWGTGVSTDTQYF.

The sample holds many counts of this clonotype. The chain links TRBV7-8 to TRBJ1-4, with D maybe TRBD1 (6 bases). CDR3 length: 15 amino acids. Germline values: CDR1 SGHVS, CDR2 FQNEAQ. Trimming took 2 bases from V and 6 from J, leaving 13 bases between them. The CDR3 bases are TGTGCCAGCAGCTTAACGGGGAGACAGGATGAAAAACTGTTTTTT. This encodes CASSLTGRQDEKLFF.

The table lists this clonotype with many counts. The V and J genes are TRBV7-8 and TRBJ2-3; possible D gene TRBD2, 5 bases. The CDR3 contains 15 residues. Germline CDR1 is SGHVS and CDR2 is FQNEAQ. V was pared by 1 base and J by 1 base, with 9 bases between. The chain's CDR3 is CASSLGGIGTDTQYF. The CDR3 coding sequence is TGTGCCAGCAGCTTAGGAGGGATAGGCACAGATACGCAGTATTTT.

This clonotype was counted at least ten times. This rearrangement joins TRBV7-2 to TRBJ2-2; D is ambiguous. The CDR3 is 14 residues long. Trimming took off 5 bases at V and 3 bases at J, with 10 bases between the two ends. CDR1 and CDR2 (germline): SGHTA, FQGNSA. CDR3 nucleotides: TGTGCCAGCAGCGCCCAGGCCTACACCGGGGAGCTGTTTTTT. This encodes CASSAQAYTGELFF.

This clonotype showed up just a few times. V and J are TRBV19 and TRBJ2-1; D unresolved. Germline V lookup: CDR1 LNHDA, CDR2 SQIVND (reference sequence). The CDR3 sequence is 13 residues long. With 0 bases removed from V and 3 bases from J, the gap between germline ends came to 3 bases. CDR3 residues: CASSIDSYNEQFF. In nucleotides, the CDR3 is TGTGCCAGTAGTATAGACAGCTACAATGAGCAGTTCTTC. The complete variable domain, with remaining parts taken from reference TRBV19 and TRBJ2-1, reads DGGITQSPKYLFRKEGQNVTLSCEQNLNHDAMYWYRQDPGQGLRLIYYSQIVNDFQKGDIAEGYSVSREKKESFPLTVTSAQKNPTAFYLCASSIDSYNEQFFGPGTRLTVL.

This clonotype was detected only a few times. V gene TRBV11-1 combines with J gene TRBJ2-3, with 11 bases matching TRBD2. This CDR3 has 14 residues. V dropped 8 bases and J dropped 3; count of bases not matched to a gene: 4. Germline loops: CDR1 SGHAT, CDR2 FQDESV (reference sequence). DNA of the CDR3: TGTGCCAGCGGGCTAGCGGGGGGAACAGATACGCAGTATTTT. It codes for CASGLAGGTDTQYF.

This clonotype has at least ten counts. The chain is built from TRBV12-3 or TRBV12-4 and TRBJ1-5; D call uncertain. The CDR3 covers 11 residues. The germline V and J ends were trimmed by 3 bases and 12 bases, with 9 bases remaining between them. The CDR3 DNA reads TGTGCCAGCAGTTTCTCTGAGCTCCAGCATTTT. Translating gives CASSFSELQHF.

This clonotype was counted only a few times. The rearrangement uses TRBV20-1 and TRBJ2-1, with 9 bases that match TRBD2. This CDR3 is built from 15 residues. The V gene's germline CDR1 is DFQATT and CDR2 SNEGSKA (reference sequence). Trimming removed 6 bases from V and 4 bases from J; junction bases left unmatched: 10. CDR3 residues: CSASPTSGFYNEQFF. Here the CDR3 DNA reads TGCAGTGCCTCACCGACTAGCGGATTTTACAATGAGCAGTTCTTC.

This clonotype was recorded many times. The chain couples TRBV24-1 to TRBJ2-7; no reliable D call. The CDR3 spans 15 residues. Trimming cost V 2 bases and J 3 bases, with 13 bases left between them. Germline V gene lookup returns CDR1 KGHDR and CDR2 SFDVKD. DNA of the CDR3: TGTGCCACCAGTGATTCCGACGGGTTGAGCTACGAGCAGTACTTC. Translated, it gives CATSDSDGLSYEQYF.

V is TRBV4-1 and J is TRBJ1-4, with D maybe TRBD1 (6 bases). The length of the CDR3 is 16 residues. V lost 1 base to trimming and J lost 7 bases, with 16 bases between them. Per the germline V gene, CDR1 is MGHRA and CDR2 is YSYEKL. For the CDR3, the DNA is TGCGCCAGCAGCCAAGCGAACGGGGGGCAGGGTGAAAAACTGTTTTTT. This codes for CASSQANGGQGEKLFF.

This clonotype was counted between two and nine times. The chain links TRBV5-1 to TRBJ2-1; 14 bases map to TRBD2. The CDR3 consists of 15 residues. Trimming took 4 bases from V and 7 from J; bases not matched to a gene: 4. CDR1 and CDR2 (germline): SGHRS, YFSETQ. The CDR3 DNA follows: TGCGCCAGCAGCCGCGGGACTAGCGGGGGAAATGAGCAGTTCTTC. This codes for CASSRGTSGGNEQFF.

The chain links TRBV4-1 to TRBJ2-2; D unclear. The CDR3 runs to 13 residues. The V end lost 4 bases, the J end lost 4 bases, and 7 bases lay between the germline ends. The V gene's germline CDR1 is MGHRA and CDR2 YSYEKL. CDR3 loop: CASSPWVTGELFF. The CDR3 DNA reads as TGCGCCAGCAGCCCGTGGGTCACCGGGGAGCTGTTTTTT.

Many counts were recorded for this clonotype. This chain connects TRBV5-6 to TRBJ2-7; no firm D call. The CDR3 length is 13 residues. V lost 0 bases, J lost 2 bases, and 6 bases lay in between. From germline, CDR1 is SGHDT and CDR2 YYEEEE. CDR3 sequence: CASSLDPTYEQYF. The CDR3, as DNA: TGTGCCAGCAGCTTGGACCCCACCTACGAGCAGTACTTC.